Below, 27 T cell receptor beta chains from the same sample are listed, as sequenced in a study of blood T cell repertoires in COVID-19. Sequencing was performed with immunoSEQ multiplex PCR; in TCRdb, only in-frame clones are kept and a portion is missing. The sample lists 150,000 to 200,000 clones, roughly 80% occurring once. The source material was peripheral blood. The receptors shown here come from a human donor with acute or convalescent COVID-19. The donor label of this sample is uncertain.

The chain couples TRBV6-1 to TRBJ2-3; 7 nucleotides line up with TRBD2. Germline lookup yields CDR1 MNHNS and CDR2 SASEGT. V trimming: 2 bases; J trimming: 6 bases; junction bases outside the gene matches: 5. The CDR3 has 14 residues. The DNA of the CDR3 is TGTGCCAGCAGTGAACGCGGGGGACCCGATACGCAGTATTTT. As protein: CASSERGGPDTQYF.

This sequence joins TRBV13 and TRBJ2-1; TRBD1 matches at 11 bases. Germline V gives CDR1 PRHDT, CDR2 FYEKMQ (reference sequence). The CDR3 is made up of 19 amino acids. The J segment lost 6 bases and the V segment lost 1 base, leaving 14 bases of the junction unmatched. The CDR3 sequence is CASSLEGTGGRERLNEQFF. The CDR3 DNA is TGTGCCAGCAGCTTAGAAGGGACAGGGGGACGGGAGAGGCTCAATGAGCAGTTCTTC.

The V gene is TRBV6-1, the J gene TRBJ1-2; possible D gene TRBD1, 5 bases. V lost 2 bases and J lost 8, with 6 bases in between. The CDR3 has 11 amino acids. Germline V gene sequence: CDR1 MNHNS, CDR2 SASEGT. The CDR3 sequence: CASSERGGYTF. The CDR3 DNA sequence: TGTGCCAGCAGTGAACGGGGGGGCTACACCTTC.

This clone came up once. The CDR3 nucleotides are TGTGCCAGCAGCCCCCAGACGGGAAATTCACCCCTCCACTTT. This codes for CASSPQTGNSPLHF. The chain links TRBV5-4 to TRBJ1-6; no definite D call. V was clipped by 4 bases and J by 7 bases, with 12 bases between them. The CDR3 runs to 14 residues. Germline assignment: CDR1 SGHNT and CDR2 YYREEE (reference sequence).

The chain uses TRBV2 and TRBJ2-6, with 7 bases identical to TRBD1. The germline CDR1 and CDR2 sequences are SNHLY and FYNNEI. V lost 10 bases to trimming and J lost 4 bases; unmatched junction nucleotides: 13. CDR3 length equals 16 residues. Here the CDR3 DNA reads TGTGCCACCGGACAGGTTACATCCGCCGGGGCCAACGTCCTGACTTTC. It specifies CATGQVTSAGANVLTF.

The chain recombines TRBV7-2 with TRBJ2-1; 9 bases map to TRBD2. In germline, CDR1 is SGHTA, CDR2 FQGNSA. The V gene end was trimmed by 1 base and the J gene end by 8 bases; junction bases not matched to a gene: 9. CDR3 size: 16 residues. The CDR3 here is CASSLGGGRAVYEQFF. CDR3 DNA sequence: TGTGCCAGCAGCTTAGGCGGCGGGAGGGCCGTCTATGAGCAGTTCTTC.

This clone was found once. The chain links TRBV5-5 to TRBJ1-4; maybe TRBD1 (6 bases). This CDR3 region has 15 residues. The germline CDR1 and CDR2 sequences are SGHKS and YYEKEE (reference sequence). Between the trimmed V and J ends, which lost 2 bases and 5 bases, there was a span of 13 bases. The CDR3 region has the DNA TGTGCCAGCAGCTTACCGAGGCAGGGGAATGAAAAACTGTTTTTT. Translation gives CASSLPRQGNEKLFF.

This chain links TRBV5-8 with TRBJ1-1; D is possibly TRBD1 (5 bases). CDR3 length: 15 residues. The V gene lost 0 bases and the J gene lost 0 bases, with 9 bases spanning the gap. Germline-derived CDR1 and CDR2 are SGHTS and YDEGEE. This CDR3 is CASSLAGSMNTEAFF. Written as DNA, the CDR3 is TGTGCCAGCAGCTTGGCAGGGTCTATGAACACTGAAGCTTTCTTT.

This chain connects TRBV19 to TRBJ1-5, with 8 bases lining up with TRBD1. Germline values: CDR1 LNHDA, CDR2 SQIVND (reference sequence). The CDR3 runs 14 residues. Trimming at V came to 5 bases and at J to 7 bases, leaving 7 bases not matched to a gene. The CDR3 nucleotides are TGTGCCAGTAGTGTCCCAGGGGGCAGGCAGCCCCAGCATTTT. Encoded protein: CASSVPGGRQPQHF.

DNA for the CDR3: TGTGCCAGCAGCTTTTTAGCGGGCCCCTACAATGAGCAGTTCTTC. This gives the protein CASSFLAGPYNEQFF. This chain connects TRBV5-6 to TRBJ2-1; 7 nucleotides match TRBD2. The length of the CDR3 is 15 residues. V gave up 2 bases and J gave up 2 bases; unmatched junction bases: 4. Germline CDR1 is SGHDT and CDR2 is YYEEEE.

This chain joins TRBV5-4 and TRBJ2-7; tentative D call: TRBD1 (7 bases). The CDR3 runs 16 residues. The V end was cut by 0 bases, the J end by 6 bases, with 19 bases between. Germline V gene sequence: CDR1 SGHNT, CDR2 YYREEE (reference sequence). In DNA form, the CDR3 reads TGTGCCAGCAGCTTGGCCGGGCAGGGGGGTAGGAGCGAGCAGTACTTC. Its protein is CASSLAGQGGRSEQYF. The complete variable domain, with remaining parts taken from reference TRBV5-4 and TRBJ2-7, reads ETGVTQSPTHLIKTRGQQVTLRCSSQSGHNTVSWYQQALGQGPQFIFQYYREEENGRGNFPPRFSGLQFPNYSSELNVNALELDDSALYLCASSLAGQGGRSEQYFGPGTRLTVT.

J is TRBJ1-1 and V is TRBV30; 8 bases line up with TRBD1. Looked up from germline, CDR1 is GTSNPN and CDR2 is SVGIG (reference sequence). This CDR3 spans 14 amino acids. The V gene end was trimmed by 4 bases and the J gene end by 5 bases; junction bases not matched to a gene: 9. CDR3 nucleotide sequence: TGTGCCTGGAATGCAGGGGGCGTTTGGACTGAAGCTTTCTTT. Translated: CAWNAGGVWTEAFF.

The chain combines TRBV7-3 with TRBJ2-5; TRBD1 is a possible D gene (6 bases). V lost 5 bases to trimming and J lost 2 bases, with 21 bases between them. The CDR3 totals 17 residues. Germline V gene sequence: CDR1 SGHTA, CDR2 FQGTGA. Written as DNA, the CDR3 is TGTGCCAGCAGCCCGAGAGAAAAAGGACAGTCTCAAGAGACCCAGTACTTC. Amino acid sequence: CASSPREKGQSQETQYF.

The J gene is TRBJ1-3, the V gene TRBV3-1 (or the pseudogene TRBV3-2), with TRBD1 as a possible D gene (6 bases). Germline V CDR1 and CDR2: LGHDT, YNNKEL (reference sequence). V lost 0 bases to trimming and J lost 2 bases, with 14 bases between them. This CDR3 is built from 17 residues. The CDR3 bases are TGTGCCAGCAGCCAAGATCTTAGCTGGGGGCCTGGAAACACCATATATTTT. Translation: CASSQDLSWGPGNTIYF.

At least ten counts were recorded for this clone. The chain has TRBV5-6 and TRBJ2-1; D may be TRBD1 (5 bases). This CDR3 region has 14 residues. CDR1 and CDR2 (germline): SGHDT, YYEEEE. Trimming removed 0 bases at V and 7 bases at J, with 11 bases between. CDR3 DNA sequence: TGTGCCAGCAGCTTGGGTTTGGGGCATAATGAGCAGTTCTTC. Amino acids: CASSLGLGHNEQFF.

The chain couples TRBV6-1 to TRBJ2-2; TRBD2 matches 9 bases. In germline, CDR1 is MNHNS, CDR2 SASEGT. The junction had 8 bases not matched to a gene; V was cut back by 4 bases and J by 2 bases. The CDR3 sequence is 17 residues long. CDR3 residues: CASSVVSGSHNTGELFF. CDR3 bases: TGTGCCAGCAGTGTTGTTAGCGGGAGTCATAACACCGGGGAGCTGTTTTTT.

The rearrangement links TRBV19 to TRBJ1-2; D is perhaps TRBD1 (5 bases). The germline V gene has CDR1 LNHDA and CDR2 SQIVND (reference sequence). This CDR3 region has 12 residues. V dropped 6 bases and J dropped 7 bases, with 12 bases sitting between them. Written as DNA, the CDR3 is TGTGCCAGTAGAGGGGATATGGGTGGCTACACCTTC. As protein: CASRGDMGGYTF.

The chain is built from TRBV6-1 and TRBJ2-5, with D possibly TRBD1 on 6 matching bases. CDR1 is MNHNS and CDR2 is SASEGT in the germline V gene. The CDR3 totals 14 residues. V dropped 2 bases and J dropped 1 base, with 8 bases sitting between them. CDR3 sequence: CASSEMGAQETQYF. CDR3 sequence (DNA): TGTGCCAGCAGTGAAATGGGGGCCCAAGAGACCCAGTACTTC.

The V gene is TRBV19, the J gene TRBJ1-4, with 7 bases aligning to TRBD1. The V and J ends lost 3 bases and 7 bases, in that order; junction bases with no gene match: 8. Germline CDR1 LNHDA, CDR2 SQIVND (reference sequence). The CDR3 totals 15 residues. The CDR3 is CASSIPRGISEKLFF. In DNA, the CDR3 is TGTGCCAGTAGTATCCCCAGGGGGATAAGTGAAAAACTGTTTTTT. The full variable domain, with the rest looked up from reference TRBV19 and TRBJ1-4, is DGGITQSPKYLFRKEGQNVTLSCEQNLNHDAMYWYRQDPGQGLRLIYYSQIVNDFQKGDIAEGYSVSREKKESFPLTVTSAQKNPTAFYLCASSIPRGISEKLFFGSGTQLSVL.

The chain has TRBV28 and TRBJ1-3, with 8 bases matching TRBD1. Germline V gene lookup returns CDR1 MDHEN and CDR2 SYDVKM. The CDR3 loop spans 16 amino acids. Trimming removed 1 base from V and 10 bases from J; junction bases left unmatched: 12. The CDR3 region has the DNA TGTGCCAGCAGTTTATTCAGGGGGCGCTTACAGTCGACCATATATTTT. Its protein is CASSLFRGRLQSTIYF.

The chain recombines TRBV19 with TRBJ2-2; TRBD1 matches at 12 bases. Germline V gene data show CDR1 as LNHDA and CDR2 as SQIVND (reference sequence). V shed 1 base, J shed 6 bases, and the junction held 6 bases outside the gene matches. This CDR3 is built from 17 residues. CDR3 residues: CASSIGGTGGAAGELFF. The CDR3 DNA reads as TGTGCCAGTAGTATAGGGGGGACAGGGGGCGCGGCCGGGGAGCTGTTTTTT.

The chain employs TRBV21-1 and TRBJ2-1; the D segment call TRBD1 is taken from the table without a DNA check. TRBV21-1 is a pseudogene. This CDR3 contains 11 residues. The CDR3 coding sequence is TGTGCCCGATCAGGGTATAATGAGCAGTTCTTC. Its protein product is CARSGYNEQFF.

This sequence joins TRBV18 and TRBJ1-2; 7 bases map to TRBD1. There are 15 residues in the CDR3. Germline V gene sequence: CDR1 KGHSH, CDR2 LQKENI. V lost 3 bases to trimming and J lost 3 bases; unmatched junction nucleotides: 7. The CDR3 region is CASSPTGSRDYGYTF. Here the CDR3 DNA reads TGTGCCAGCTCACCGACAGGGAGTAGGGACTATGGCTACACCTTC.

This rearrangement joins TRBV30 to TRBJ2-7; 7 positions agree with TRBD1. This CDR3 has 13 residues. V shed 5 bases, J shed 2 bases, and the junction held 6 bases outside the gene matches. In germline, CDR1 is GTSNPN, CDR2 SVGIG (reference sequence). CDR3 sequence (DNA): TGTGCCTGGGAAGGACAGGCGACCTACGAGCAGTACTTC. Translating gives CAWEGQATYEQYF.

The chain links TRBV7-3 to TRBJ2-1, with D maybe TRBD2 (5 bases). The CDR3 is 13 residues long. The germline CDR1 and CDR2 sequences are SGHTA and FQGTGA. Trimming shortened V by 0 bases and J by 9 bases, and 9 bases separated the two germline ends. CDR3 sequence: CASSLTRDTEQFF. The CDR3, as DNA: TGTGCCAGCAGCTTAACCCGGGATACTGAGCAGTTCTTC.

This clone occurred a few times. V usage is TRBV7-2 and J usage is TRBJ2-1, with a possible D match to TRBD2 (5 bases). V lost 0 bases to trimming and J lost 3 bases, with 12 bases between them. The CDR3 contains 16 residues. Germline CDR1 is SGHTA and CDR2 is FQGNSA. CDR3 nucleotides: TGTGCCAGCAGCTTAGCCCCAGCGGATTACTACAATGAGCAGTTCTTC. Protein product: CASSLAPADYYNEQFF.

V and J are TRBV7-2 and TRBJ2-3; possible D gene TRBD1, 5 bases. V was pared by 5 bases and J by 8 bases, with 14 bases between. The CDR3 totals 13 residues. Germline V CDR1 and CDR2: SGHTA, FQGNSA. The CDR3: CASSPAGLGTQYF. CDR3 nucleotide sequence: TGTGCCAGCAGCCCTGCAGGGTTGGGTACGCAGTATTTT.